The clone carrying this T cell receptor (beta chain) was counted between two and nine times. Looked up from germline, CDR1 is SNHLY and CDR2 is FYNNEI. V was trimmed by 6 bases and J by 2 bases, leaving 17 bases between them. The CDR3 consists of 16 residues. Generated by immunoSEQ multiplex PCR, the TCRdb table keeps only in-frame clones and is missing some. The sample includes 200,000 to 300,000 clones, more than 80% seen only once; the top ten take 3.7%. The sample comes from a study of blood T cell repertoires in COVID-19. The rearrangement joins TRBV2 to TRBJ2-1, with D hard to call. The receptor comes from a woman aged 35 to 49 with acute or convalescent COVID-19. The sequenced sample consisted of peripheral blood. CDR3 DNA sequence: TGTGCCAGCAGCGACACACCCCTAACCCCCTACAATGAGCAGTTCTTC. Translating gives CASSDTPLTPYNEQFF.